The entry below gives a single TCR beta chain sequence along with its context. The antigen it recognizes is unknown. The record has no base qualities; no much larger clone is one base away. The CDR3 sequence holds 14 residues, the cysteine and phenylalanine included. The retained sequence is limited to the CDR3, 42 bases, with the frame set at the first base. The germline ends are 13 bases apart after V is trimmed by 2 bases and J by 6 bases. Reading the germline V gene (reference sequence) gives CDR1 SEHNR and CDR2 FQNEAQ. This sample is part of a study of blood T cell repertoires in COVID-19 (dated by TCRdb to 2020 to 2022). Some background on the complete study: The collaborator samples originated in the United States, Italy and Spain and spanned the acute and convalescent phases of COVID-19. The prospective study material was composed of cDNA or gDNA derived from T cells, B-cell-depleted T cells, or PBMCs. The dataset comprised deeply sampled blood TCRbeta repertoires from subjects exposed to, actively infected with, or recovered from COVID-19. The repertoires were released in a freely available public database meant as a resource for research on the immune response to SARS-CoV-2. Samples were obtained from the ongoing ImmuneRACE study (first 160 participants) and from roughly 1,300 subjects provided by 6 global collaborators. The sample metadata nearly always contained a de-identified subject ID, COVID-19 status, age in years and sex. HLA class I and class II types, where available, came from metadata supplied by the sample provider rather than from assay-based typing.

TCRbeta CDR3 regions were amplified from genomic DNA by means of the immunoSEQ Assay, a bias-controlled multiplex PCR. In the authors' own workflow: The number of nucleated cells in each sample was estimated from the amplification of reference gene primers within the assay. To quantify the absolute abundance of each unique TCRbeta CDR3 rearrangement, sequence reads were collapsed and filtered. For each sample, productive Simpson clonality was calculated as the square root of Simpson's diversity index across productive rearrangements. Here the immuneACCESS table is served through TCRdb, limited to in-frame sequences with V and J called. Missing clones are a known gap in these copies; in checked studies unresolved V genes cover under half, and the rest lacks a known reason. The V and J calls and clone size were taken over from that table, and D and trimming were inferred from the DNA. Recorded for this sample are some 260,000 clones; around 88% of them occurred a single time. The top ten constitute roughly 1.4% of the sample.

Here is what the overall study found, with its caveats: Clinical and demographic metadata were provided uncurated, with the amount varying by source and participant.

Collaborating institutions collected whole blood in K2EDTA tubes following their own protocols. For TCRbeta analysis, collaborators shipped samples in one of three forms: frozen whole blood, isolated PBMCs, or DNA extracted from either of those sample types. The sample was peripheral blood. This receptor was taken from an older man with acute or convalescent COVID-19. The V and J segments used are TRBV7-9 and TRBJ1-1, with the D gene call left open. CDR3 loop: CASSLLGSLAEAFF. The nucleotide sequence reads as follows: TGTGCCAGCAGCTTACTTGGCAGCCTAGCTGAAGCTTTCTTT.